The 7 T cell receptor beta chains listed next were all sequenced from one sample in a study of blood T cell repertoires in COVID-19. Measured with immunoSEQ multiplex PCR; TCRdb has only the in-frame clones, and not every one. Altogether 150,000 to 200,000 clones are present, roughly 85% being singletons, with the ten largest covering roughly 8.2%. The source material was peripheral blood. The receptors were sampled from a man in his 60s with acute or convalescent COVID-19.

The chain couples TRBV2 to TRBJ2-7; D is possibly TRBD1 (5 bases). In germline, CDR1 is SNHLY, CDR2 FYNNEI. There are 13 residues in the CDR3. V was pared by 4 bases and J by 5 bases, with 12 bases between. The CDR3 DNA is TGTGCCAGCAGTGCCGCAGGGTCCAACGAGCAGTACTTC. Protein product: CASSAAGSNEQYF.

J is TRBJ2-1 and V is TRBV10-1, with a possible D match to TRBD2 (6 bases). The CDR3 is made up of 17 amino acids. The germline V gene encodes CDR1 WNHNN and CDR2 SYGVQD (reference sequence). V was cut by 10 bases and J by 2 bases, with 24 bases left in between. CDR3 DNA: TGCGCCACCGGCGGGCGGGGCCTTGTCAGACCCTACAATGAGCAGTTCTTC. Encoded protein: CATGGRGLVRPYNEQFF.

The chain links TRBV7-9 to TRBJ1-2, with D possibly being TRBD1 (5 bases). The CDR3 is 13 residues long. The V gene's germline CDR1 is SEHNR and CDR2 FQNEAQ (reference sequence). V was trimmed by 1 base and J by 8 bases, leaving 11 bases between them. DNA of the CDR3: TGTGCCAGCAGCTTAGAGTCTGGGGCGGGCTACACCTTC. Protein product: CASSLESGAGYTF.

V is TRBV5-1 and J is TRBJ2-7; possibly TRBD1 for D (6 bases). Germline V gene sequence: CDR1 SGHRS, CDR2 YFSETQ. Trimming removed 4 bases at V and 3 bases at J, with 11 bases between. The CDR3 has 13 residues. CDR3 sequence: CASSIDRLYEQYF. Here the CDR3 DNA reads TGCGCCAGCAGCATCGACAGGCTCTACGAGCAGTACTTC.

The chain has TRBV7-9 and TRBJ2-7, with 11 nucleotides matching TRBD2. V shed 5 bases, J shed 6 bases, and the junction held 6 bases outside the gene matches. The CDR3 consists of 14 residues. Germline V gives CDR1 SEHNR, CDR2 FQNEAQ (reference sequence). The CDR3 protein is CASSPLAGVSEQYF. The CDR3 DNA reads TGTGCCAGCAGCCCACTAGCGGGAGTTAGCGAGCAGTACTTC. Full variable domain (missing parts from reference TRBV7-9 and TRBJ2-7): DTGVSQNPRHKITKRGQNVTFRCDPISEHNRLYWYRQTLGQGPEFLTYFQNEAQLEKSRLLSDRFSAERPKGSFSTLEIQRTEQGDSAMYLCASSPLAGVSEQYFGPGTRLTVT.

The CDR3 reads CASSLGAGGPFEQFF. The CDR3 bases are TGTGCCAGCAGCTTAGGGGCGGGAGGGCCCTTTGAGCAGTTCTTC. The chain carries TRBV7-8 and TRBJ2-1, with TRBD2 identical over 9 bases. Per germline, CDR1 SGHVS and CDR2 FQNEAQ. With 1 base clipped from V and 9 bases from J, the junction kept 7 bases outside the gene matches. CDR3 size: 15 residues.

The genes are TRBV7-9 and TRBJ2-3; possibly TRBD2 for D (5 bases). Germline V gene sequence: CDR1 SEHNR, CDR2 FQNEAQ (reference sequence). The CDR3 extends over 14 amino acids. The V gene lost 6 bases and the J gene lost 1 base, with 11 bases spanning the gap. The CDR3 nucleotides are TGTGCCAGCAGTGACGGACTCCGCACAGATACGCAGTATTTT. Its translation is CASSDGLRTDTQYF.